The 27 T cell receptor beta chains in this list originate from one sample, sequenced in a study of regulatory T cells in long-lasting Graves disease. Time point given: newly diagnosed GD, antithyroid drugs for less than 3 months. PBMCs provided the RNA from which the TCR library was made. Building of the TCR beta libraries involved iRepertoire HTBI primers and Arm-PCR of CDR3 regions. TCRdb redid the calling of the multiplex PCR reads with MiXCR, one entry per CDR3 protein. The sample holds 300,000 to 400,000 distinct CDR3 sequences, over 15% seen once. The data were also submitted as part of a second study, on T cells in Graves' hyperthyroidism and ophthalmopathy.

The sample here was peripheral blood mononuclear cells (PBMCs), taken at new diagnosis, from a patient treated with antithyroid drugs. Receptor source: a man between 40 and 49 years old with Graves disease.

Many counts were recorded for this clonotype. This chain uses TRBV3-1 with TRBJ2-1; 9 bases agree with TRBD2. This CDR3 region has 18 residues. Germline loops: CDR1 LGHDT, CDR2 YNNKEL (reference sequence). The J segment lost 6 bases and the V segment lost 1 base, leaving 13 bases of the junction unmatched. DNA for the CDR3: TGTGCCAGCAGCCAAGTATGGTTAGGGCGGGGGGGCGGCAATGAGCAGTTCTTC. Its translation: CASSQVWLGRGGGNEQFF.

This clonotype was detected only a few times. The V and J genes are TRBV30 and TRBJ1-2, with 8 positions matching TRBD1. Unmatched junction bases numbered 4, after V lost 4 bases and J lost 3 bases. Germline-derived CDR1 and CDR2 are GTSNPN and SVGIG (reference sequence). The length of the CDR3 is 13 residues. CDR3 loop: CAWNPGGDYGYTF. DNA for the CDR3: TGTGCCTGGAACCCAGGGGGCGACTATGGCTACACCTTC.

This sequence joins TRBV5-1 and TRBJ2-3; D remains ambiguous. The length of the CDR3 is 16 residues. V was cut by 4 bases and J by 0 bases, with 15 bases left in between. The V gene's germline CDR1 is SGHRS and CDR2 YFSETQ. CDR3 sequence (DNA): TGCGCCAGCAGCCAAGATCCTAGAACTAGCACAGATACGCAGTATTTT. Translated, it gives CASSQDPRTSTDTQYF.

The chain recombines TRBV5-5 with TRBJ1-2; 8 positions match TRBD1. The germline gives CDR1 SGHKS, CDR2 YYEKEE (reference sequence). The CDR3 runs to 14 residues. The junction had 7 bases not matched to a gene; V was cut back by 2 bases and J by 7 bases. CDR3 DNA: TGTGCCAGCAGCTTATTCCAGGGGGCGAGTGGCTACACCTTC. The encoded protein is CASSLFQGASGYTF.

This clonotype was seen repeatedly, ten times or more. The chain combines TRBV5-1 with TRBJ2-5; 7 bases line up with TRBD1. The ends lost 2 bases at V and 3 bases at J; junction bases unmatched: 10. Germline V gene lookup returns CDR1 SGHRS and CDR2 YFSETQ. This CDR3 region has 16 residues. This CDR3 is CASSFTQGQTKETQYF. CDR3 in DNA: TGCGCCAGCAGCTTCACCCAGGGACAGACGAAAGAGACCCAGTACTTC.

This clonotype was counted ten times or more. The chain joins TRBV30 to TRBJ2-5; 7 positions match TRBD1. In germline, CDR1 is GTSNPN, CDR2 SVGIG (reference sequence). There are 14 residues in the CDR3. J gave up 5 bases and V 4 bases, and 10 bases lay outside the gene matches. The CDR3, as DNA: TGTGCCTGGACAATCAGGGGGTTTGGGGAGACCCAGTACTTC. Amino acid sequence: CAWTIRGFGETQYF.

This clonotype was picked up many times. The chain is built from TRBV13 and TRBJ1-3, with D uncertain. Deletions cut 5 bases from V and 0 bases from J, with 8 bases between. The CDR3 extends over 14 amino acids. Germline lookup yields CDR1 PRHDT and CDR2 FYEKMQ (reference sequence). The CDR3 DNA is TGTGCCAGCAGCCGTCTTAGCTCTGGAAACACCATATATTTT. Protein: CASSRLSSGNTIYF.

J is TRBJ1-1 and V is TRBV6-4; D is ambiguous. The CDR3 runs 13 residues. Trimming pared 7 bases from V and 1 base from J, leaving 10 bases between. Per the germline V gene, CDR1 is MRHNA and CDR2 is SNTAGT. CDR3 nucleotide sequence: TGTGCCAGCACGGCGGGGAAGAACACTGAAGCTTTCTTT. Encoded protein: CASTAGKNTEAFF.

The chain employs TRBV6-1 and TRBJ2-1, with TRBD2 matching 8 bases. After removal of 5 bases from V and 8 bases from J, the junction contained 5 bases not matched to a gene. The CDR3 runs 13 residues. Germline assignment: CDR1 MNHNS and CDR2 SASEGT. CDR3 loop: CASSRGGVYEQFF. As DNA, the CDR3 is TGTGCCAGCAGTCGGGGGGGGGTCTATGAGCAGTTCTTC.

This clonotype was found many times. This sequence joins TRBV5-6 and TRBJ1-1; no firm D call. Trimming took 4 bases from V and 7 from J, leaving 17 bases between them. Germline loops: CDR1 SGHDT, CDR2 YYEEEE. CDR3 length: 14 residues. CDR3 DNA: TGTGCCAGCAGCGTCCCTCAGTCGGGTATTGAAGCTTTCTTT. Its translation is CASSVPQSGIEAFF.

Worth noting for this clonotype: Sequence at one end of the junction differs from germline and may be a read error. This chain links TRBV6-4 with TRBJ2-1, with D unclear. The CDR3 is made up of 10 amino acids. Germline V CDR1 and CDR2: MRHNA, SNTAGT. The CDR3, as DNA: TGTGCCAGCAGCGACTTAGTGCAGTTCTTC. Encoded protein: CASSDLVQFF.

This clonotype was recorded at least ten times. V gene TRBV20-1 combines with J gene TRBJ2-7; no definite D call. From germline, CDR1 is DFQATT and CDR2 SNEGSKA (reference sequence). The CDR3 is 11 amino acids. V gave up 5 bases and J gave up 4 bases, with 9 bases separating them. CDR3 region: CSAFVAYEQYF. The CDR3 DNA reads TGCAGTGCTTTCGTGGCGTACGAGCAGTACTTC.

The CDR3 protein is CASSGTGTGNTEAFF. CDR3 nucleotide sequence: TGTGCCAGCAGTGGTACAGGGACCGGGAACACTGAAGCTTTCTTT. The chain links TRBV5-4 to TRBJ1-1, with D possibly being TRBD1 (6 bases). Per the germline V gene, CDR1 is SGHNT and CDR2 is YYREEE (reference sequence). This CDR3 is 15 amino acids long. V was cut by 5 bases and J by 1 base, with 15 bases left in between. Complete variable domain (other parts from reference TRBV5-4 and TRBJ1-1): ETGVTQSPTHLIKTRGQQVTLRCSSQSGHNTVSWYQQALGQGPQFIFQYYREEENGRGNFPPRFSGLQFPNYSSELNVNALELDDSALYLCASSGTGTGNTEAFFGQGTRLTVV.

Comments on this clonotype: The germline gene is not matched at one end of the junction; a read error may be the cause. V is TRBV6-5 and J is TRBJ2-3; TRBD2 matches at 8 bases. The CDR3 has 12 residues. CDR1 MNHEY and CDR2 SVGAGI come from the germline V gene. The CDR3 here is CASSYLAGPTEF. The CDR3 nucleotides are TGTGCCAGCAGTTACCTAGCGGGCCCCACAGAATTT.

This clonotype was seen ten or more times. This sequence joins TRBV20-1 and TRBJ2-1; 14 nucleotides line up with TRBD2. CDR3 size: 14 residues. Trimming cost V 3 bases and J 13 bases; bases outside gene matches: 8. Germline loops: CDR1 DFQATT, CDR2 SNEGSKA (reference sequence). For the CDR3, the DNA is TGCAGTGCTAGCCCGGGACTAGCGGGGGAAATCCAGTTCTTC. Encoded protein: CSASPGLAGEIQFF.

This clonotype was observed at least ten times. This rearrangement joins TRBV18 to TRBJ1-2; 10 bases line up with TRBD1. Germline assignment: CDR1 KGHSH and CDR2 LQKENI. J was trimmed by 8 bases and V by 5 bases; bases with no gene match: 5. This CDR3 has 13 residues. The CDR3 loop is CASSGTGADGYTF. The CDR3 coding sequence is TGTGCCAGCTCAGGGACAGGGGCGGACGGCTACACCTTC.

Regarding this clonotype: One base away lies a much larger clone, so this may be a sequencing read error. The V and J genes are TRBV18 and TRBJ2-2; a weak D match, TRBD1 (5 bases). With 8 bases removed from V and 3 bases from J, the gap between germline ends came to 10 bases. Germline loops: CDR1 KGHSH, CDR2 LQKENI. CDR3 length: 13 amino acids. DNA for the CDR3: TGTGCCAGCCCGACCAGGGACACCGGGGAGCTGTTTTTT. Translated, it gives CASPTRDTGELFF.

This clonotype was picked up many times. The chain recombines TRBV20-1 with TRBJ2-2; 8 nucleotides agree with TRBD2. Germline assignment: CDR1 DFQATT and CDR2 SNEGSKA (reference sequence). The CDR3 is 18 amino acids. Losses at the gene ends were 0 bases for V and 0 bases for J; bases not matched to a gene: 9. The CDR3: CSARDRRAGAANTGELFF. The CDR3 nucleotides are TGCAGTGCTAGAGATCGTAGAGCGGGGGCGGCGAACACCGGGGAGCTGTTTTTT.

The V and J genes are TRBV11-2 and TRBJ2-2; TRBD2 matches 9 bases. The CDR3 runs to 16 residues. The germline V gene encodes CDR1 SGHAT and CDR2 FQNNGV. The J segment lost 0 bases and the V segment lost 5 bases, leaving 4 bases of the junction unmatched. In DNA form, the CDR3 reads TGTGCCAGCAGCCCGACTAGCGGTCCGAACACCGGGGAGCTGTTTTTT. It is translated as CASSPTSGPNTGELFF.

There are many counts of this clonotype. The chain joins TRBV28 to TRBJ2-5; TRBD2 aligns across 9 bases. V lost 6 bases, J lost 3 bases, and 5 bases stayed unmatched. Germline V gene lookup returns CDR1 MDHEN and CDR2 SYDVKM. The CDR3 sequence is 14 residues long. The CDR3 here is CASRQGLAKETQYF. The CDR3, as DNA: TGTGCCAGCAGGCAGGGACTAGCTAAAGAGACCCAGTACTTC.

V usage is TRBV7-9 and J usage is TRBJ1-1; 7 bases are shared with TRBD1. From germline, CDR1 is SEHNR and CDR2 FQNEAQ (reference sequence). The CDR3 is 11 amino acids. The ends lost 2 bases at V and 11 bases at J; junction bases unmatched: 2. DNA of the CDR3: TGTGCCAGCAGCTTACAGGGGGGGGCTTTCTTT. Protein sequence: CASSLQGGAFF.

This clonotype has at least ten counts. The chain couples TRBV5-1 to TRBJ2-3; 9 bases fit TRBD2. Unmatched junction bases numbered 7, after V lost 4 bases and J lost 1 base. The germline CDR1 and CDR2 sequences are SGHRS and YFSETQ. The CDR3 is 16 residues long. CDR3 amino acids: CASSGAPSGGTDTQYF. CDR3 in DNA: TGCGCCAGCAGCGGTGCCCCTAGCGGGGGCACAGATACGCAGTATTTT.

The CDR3: CASSEMRSGAYQETQYF. The CDR3 DNA reads TGTGCCAGCAGTGAAATGAGGAGCGGGGCTTACCAAGAGACCCAGTACTTC. The chain is built from TRBV2 and TRBJ2-5, with 7 nucleotides matching TRBD2. This CDR3 is 17 amino acids long. V shed 2 bases, J shed 0 bases, and the junction held 9 bases outside the gene matches. The germline CDR1 and CDR2 sequences are SNHLY and FYNNEI. The full variable domain, rest sourced from reference TRBV2 and TRBJ2-5, is EPEVTQTPSHQVTQMGQEVILRCVPISNHLYFYWYRQILGQKVEFLVSFYNNEISEKSEIFDDQFSVERPDGSNFTLKIRSTKLEDSAMYFCASSEMRSGAYQETQYFGPGTRLLVL.

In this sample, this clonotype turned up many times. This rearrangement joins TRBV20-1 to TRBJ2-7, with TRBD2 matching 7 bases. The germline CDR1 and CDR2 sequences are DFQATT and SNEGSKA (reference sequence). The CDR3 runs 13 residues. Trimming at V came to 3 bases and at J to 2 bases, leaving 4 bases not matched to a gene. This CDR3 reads CSASAGGTYEQYF. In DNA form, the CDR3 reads TGCAGTGCTAGTGCCGGGGGGACCTACGAGCAGTACTTC.

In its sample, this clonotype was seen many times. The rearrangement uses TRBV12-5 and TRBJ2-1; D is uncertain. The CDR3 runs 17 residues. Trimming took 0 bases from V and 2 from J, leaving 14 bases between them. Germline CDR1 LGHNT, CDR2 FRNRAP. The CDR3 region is CASGLVPVTATYNEQFF. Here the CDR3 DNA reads TGTGCTAGTGGTTTGGTACCGGTGACCGCAACCTACAATGAGCAGTTCTTC.

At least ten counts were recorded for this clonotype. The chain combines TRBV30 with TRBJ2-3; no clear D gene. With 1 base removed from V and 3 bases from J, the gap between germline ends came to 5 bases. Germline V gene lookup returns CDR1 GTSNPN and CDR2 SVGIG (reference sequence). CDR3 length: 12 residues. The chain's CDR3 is CAWSEITDTQYF. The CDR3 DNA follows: TGTGCCTGGAGTGAAATAACAGATACGCAGTATTTT.

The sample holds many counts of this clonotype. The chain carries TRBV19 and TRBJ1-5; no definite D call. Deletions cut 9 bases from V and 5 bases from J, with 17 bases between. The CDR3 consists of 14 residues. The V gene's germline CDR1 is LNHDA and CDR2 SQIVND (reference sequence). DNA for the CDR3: TGTGCCAGCCAGACACCGGTGGGCGATCAGCCCCAGCATTTT. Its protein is CASQTPVGDQPQHF.